Presented here are 13 T cell receptor beta chains from one specimen sequenced in a study of CD8 T cells in ankylosing spondylitis. A single record per CDR3 protein comes from TCRdb applying MiXCR to the 5' RACE reads. Of 250,000 to 350,000 distinct CDR3 sequences detected, less than 25% appear once; the ten largest clones hold roughly 4%. Sequencing was carried out using blood, either unsorted or a sorted T cell fraction (not recorded which). The receptors originated from a female donor with ankylosing spondylitis or in good health (not recorded which).

The chain couples TRBV9 to TRBJ1-2, with a possible D match to TRBD1 (6 bases). Germline V gene sequence: CDR1 SGDLS, CDR2 YYNGEE. This CDR3 spans 14 amino acids. Trimming shortened V by 3 bases and J by 12 bases, and 21 bases separated the two germline ends. In DNA, the CDR3 is TGTGCCAGCAGCGCACAGGGAGGGGGAAGGCCCCACACCTTC. It yields the protein CASSAQGGGRPHTF.

The CDR3 spells CSADRSSTDTQYF. CDR3 nucleotide sequence: TGCAGTGCTGACAGGTCAAGCACAGATACGCAGTATTTT. The V and J genes are TRBV20-1 and TRBJ2-3, with D possibly matching TRBD1 (6 bases). The CDR3 length is 13 residues. CDR1 and CDR2 (germline): DFQATT, SNEGSKA (reference sequence). The V and J ends lost 5 bases and 0 bases respectively, with 9 bases between them.

The V call is TRBV11-2, the J call TRBJ1-1; possibly TRBD1 for D (6 bases). This CDR3 comprises 18 residues. Deletions cut 2 bases from V and 2 bases from J, with 21 bases between. Germline CDR1 SGHAT, CDR2 FQNNGV. In DNA form, the CDR3 reads TGTGCCAGCAGCTTAAGGCGGCGCCCGGGAGGGGGAAACACTGAAGCTTTCTTT. This encodes CASSLRRRPGGGNTEAFF.

The chain uses TRBV7-2 and TRBJ1-6, with 7 bases matching TRBD1. The length of the CDR3 is 14 residues. After removal of 5 bases from V and 8 bases from J, the junction contained 6 bases not matched to a gene. CDR1 and CDR2 (germline): SGHTA, FQGNSA. The CDR3 DNA reads as TGTGCCAGCAGCCTACGGGACAGACATTCACCCCTCCACTTT. This translates into CASSLRDRHSPLHF.

This clonotype came up many times. The rearrangement links TRBV10-3 to TRBJ2-7, with 7 bases lining up with TRBD1. Germline-derived CDR1 and CDR2 are ENHRY and SYGVKD. Trimming at V came to 3 bases and at J to 3 bases, leaving 5 bases not matched to a gene. The CDR3 has 14 residues. In DNA form, the CDR3 reads TGTGCCATCAGTGACAGGGGGAAGGACTACGAGCAGTACTTC. Its translation is CAISDRGKDYEQYF.

This clonotype was seen only a few times. The J gene is TRBJ2-1, the V gene TRBV5-1, with 12 positions matching TRBD2. The CDR3 consists of 17 residues. V trimming: 4 bases; J trimming: 6 bases; junction bases outside the gene matches: 11. The V gene's germline CDR1 is SGHRS and CDR2 YFSETQ. CDR3: CASSPGGSSGRANEQFF. The DNA for the CDR3 is TGCGCCAGCAGCCCAGGGGGATCTAGCGGGAGGGCCAATGAGCAGTTCTTC.

This clonotype was counted many times. The chain carries TRBV18 and TRBJ1-1; 8 nucleotides align to TRBD1. This CDR3 contains 13 residues. Germline-derived CDR1 and CDR2 are KGHSH and LQKENI. Trimming at V came to 6 bases and at J to 3 bases, leaving 3 bases not matched to a gene. The CDR3 DNA reads TGTGCCAGCTCCCAGACAGGGGACACTGAAGCTTTCTTT. Its protein product is CASSQTGDTEAFF.

This clonotype occurred a few times. As DNA, the CDR3 is TGTGCCAGCAGCTCGCTTCAAGCCGGGATGTACGAAAAACTGTTTTTT. Translating it yields CASSSLQAGMYEKLFF. The rearrangement links TRBV28 to TRBJ1-4, with D unresolved. Trimming shortened V by 6 bases and J by 8 bases, and 22 bases separated the two germline ends. The germline V gene encodes CDR1 MDHEN and CDR2 SYDVKM. There are 16 residues in the CDR3.

In this sample, this clonotype turned up a few times. This rearrangement joins TRBV6-5 to TRBJ2-5; perhaps D is TRBD1 or TRBD2 (7 bases each). V was clipped by 5 bases and J by 4 bases, with 17 bases between them. CDR3 length: 15 residues. CDR1 is MNHEY, CDR2 SVGAGI, per germline. CDR3: CASSRQGGGGETQYF. The CDR3 DNA is TGTGCCAGCAGTCGACAGGGAGGGGGAGGAGAGACCCAGTACTTC.

V is TRBV5-1 and J is TRBJ2-7; D could derive from TRBD1 or TRBD2 (5 bases each). This CDR3 is 14 amino acids long. Trimming removed 4 bases at V and 3 bases at J, with 14 bases between. Germline CDR1 and CDR2: SGHRS and YFSETQ. DNA of the CDR3: TGCGCCAGCAGCGTAGGGACGGGCCTCTACGAGCAGTACTTC. Its translation: CASSVGTGLYEQYF.

CDR3 coding DNA: TGCAGTGCCGCCCCGGGACAGTTTAATGAAAAACTGTTTTTT. Residues: CSAAPGQFNEKLFF. This chain joins TRBV20-1 and TRBJ1-4; TRBD1 matches at 7 bases. This CDR3 contains 14 residues. Germline CDR1 DFQATT, CDR2 SNEGSKA (reference sequence). The V segment lost 6 bases and the J segment 4 bases; nucleotides outside the gene matches: 8.

This chain uses TRBV12-3 or TRBV12-4 with TRBJ2-3; 7 bases fit TRBD1. The CDR3 loop spans 13 amino acids. V shed 4 bases, J shed 10 bases, and the junction held 8 bases outside the gene matches. The CDR3 DNA follows: TGTGCCAGCAGTTATGATTCAGGGGGATCGCAGTATTTT. It specifies CASSYDSGGSQYF.

The chain employs TRBV5-5 and TRBJ1-1; D is unclear. The CDR3 is made up of 13 amino acids. The germline V and J ends were trimmed by 0 bases and 5 bases, with 8 bases remaining between them. The germline V gene has CDR1 SGHKS and CDR2 YYEKEE (reference sequence). This CDR3 reads CASSLEVWTEAFF. The DNA of the CDR3 is TGTGCCAGCAGCTTGGAAGTCTGGACTGAAGCTTTCTTT. The whole variable domain, remainder taken from reference TRBV5-5 and TRBJ1-1, is DAGVTQSPTHLIKTRGQQVTLRCSPISGHKSVSWYQQVLGQGPQFIFQYYEKEERGRGNFPDRFSARQFPNYSSELNVNALLLGDSALYLCASSLEVWTEAFFGQGTRLTVV.